This T cell receptor (beta chain) was recorded in a study of shared clonotypes between healthy human individuals (dated by TCRdb to 2019 to 2021). A note on the overall study: The cohort comprised a couple of women and a few men aged 18 to 49 years. For each donor, CD4 naive and CD4 memory were each given three plates, CD8 naive was given two plates, and CD8 memory was given one plate. To estimate repertoire size and how much clonotype sharing occurs between individuals, the study deeply sequenced the blood TCR repertoires of several healthy adults. Libraries were prepared and TCR repertoires were sequenced by different laboratories using diverse techniques, in order to increase sequencing depth and limit assay-specific biases. Leukapheresis yielded between about 0.9 and 10 billion PBMCs per donor.

The investigation overall reported the following: Larger estimated clonotype richness was generally found for naive subsets than for memory subsets. Rarefaction of sorted-subset datasets indicated incomplete sequencing despite the large sequencing depth. Compared with non-shared clonotypes, clonotypes shared by all four sorted-subset donors had higher generation probabilities. Around 5.4% of naive CD4, 3.5% of naive CD8, about 2.1% of memory CD4, and around 0.4% of memory CD8 clonotypes were shared across a few donors. Because the study included only a small number of donors, the genetic and exposure-history diversity represented was limited. Sampling was restricted to blood, and TCR repertoires in tissue are likely to differ from TCR repertoires in blood. Pairwise subsampling indicated that sequencing depth was expected to affect the degree of clonotype sharing among donors.

Using the deep immunoSEQ assay, TCR CDR3 regions were amplified from genomic DNA by multiplex PCR. Genomic DNA extracted from each cell subset was distributed evenly over all wells of several immunoSEQ 96-well plates, and each plate served as one replicate. For sorted subsets, 200 to 250 ng of genomic DNA, equivalent to 30,000 or so T cell genomes, went into each replicate PCR. Purified libraries were measured with a Qubit 3.0 fluorometer, size-checked on a Bioanalyzer 2100, and measured again with the KAPA Library Quantification kit. Every immunoSEQ 96-well plate was sequenced on a separate single-read 150-cycle Illumina NextSeq 550 flow cell. In the paper's pipeline: The immunoSEQ output contained only junctional sequences without quality scores, so filtering could not match that applied to full-length reads. To assign V/J genes and CDR3, sequences were annotated against IMGT germline references using PyIR, a Python wrapper for IgBLAST v1.9. Any read was removed if the V/J assignment was weak (E-value above 1e-6), the CDR3 was missing, or the read contained stop codons, out-of-frame junctions, or ambiguous translated residues. V3J clonotypes were defined as sequences sharing the same inferred V gene, J gene, and CDR3 amino acid sequence. To compute the percentage overlap between repertoires, the number of shared unique clonotypes was divided by the size of the smaller repertoire. Three approaches were used to assess repertoire richness: RTK rarefaction, the Chao1 estimator, and Recon v2.1 estimates of unobserved clonotypes. OLGA was used to compute generation probabilities for all TCRbeta clonotypes that the gDNA method yielded from a handful of donors. Entries here come from immuneACCESS through TCRdb and include only in-frame sequences with V and J called. Some clones fail to appear in such tables; in the studies checked, an unresolved V gene covers under half of the shortfall, and the cause of the remainder is unknown. That table is the source of V, J and clone size, and D and trimming were worked out from the DNA. The sample table holds about 680,000 clones, of which around four fifths were seen once. The top ten constitute around 2% of the sample.

Donors were healthy HIV-negative adults with no recently reported acute infections or vaccinations. Only Caucasian adults living in Nashville, Tennessee, USA were represented among the donors. CD4+ T cells were enriched by magnetic negative selection, after which naive cells were positively selected on CD45RA and the negative fraction was taken as the memory subset. Blood was obtained by leukapheresis, after which PBMCs were separated by Ficoll-Histopaque density gradient centrifugation and cryopreserved in liquid nitrogen vapor phase. Analytical flow cytometry was used to check the purity and quantity of every magnetically sorted T cell population. Each sorted fraction had its genomic DNA isolated and then quantified by UV absorbance on a Nanodrop 2000c. As to this clone: What antigen it recognizes has not been identified. Base qualities are not at hand, and no much larger clone is one base apart.

Sequencing was carried out using memory CD4+ T cells sorted from blood. The sample's cell subset or site label is to be understood as: CD45RA-negative fraction. The receptor comes from a young woman in good health.

CDR3 sequence: CAWAGSWGEYF. In nucleotide form, the sequence is TGTGCCTGGGCGGGATCCTGGGGGGAGTACTTC. The sequence is built from TRBV30 and TRBJ2-7; the best D guess is TRBD2, with 6 bases matching. Between the V and J ends, shortened by 5 bases and 11 bases respectively, the junction contains 16 bases. CDR1 and CDR2, looked up from the germline V gene (reference sequence), are GTSNPN and SVGIG. Spanning cysteine to phenylalanine, the CDR3 consists of 11 amino acids. The sequence is cut down to CDR3 DNA, 33 bases in frame from base 1.